This note documents a single T cell receptor (beta chain) sequence. The target antigen is unknown. Generated by immunoSEQ multiplex PCR, the TCRdb table keeps only in-frame clones and is missing some. The data contain roughly 150,000 clones, about 94% of them singletons. This record comes from a study of cytomegalovirus exposure and HLA in healthy donors. Points from the study as a whole: First-cohort TCR clusters were later found to tend to co-occur in the 90 to 150 validation repertoires. High specificity and sensitivity for cytomegalovirus status were reported for the classifier. Many donors shared some public TCRs, even though most TCR sequences were rare.

This TCR was sampled from a man aged 18 to 30 in good health and CMV-seropositive. Sample: PBMCs.

CDR3 sequence (DNA): TGTGCCACCCTGGACAGGGGCGGAAACACCATATATTTT. It codes for CATLDRGGNTIYF. The chain employs TRBV2 and TRBJ1-3; 9 nucleotides match TRBD1. CDR3 size: 13 residues. V lost 10 bases, J lost 4 bases, and 5 bases stayed unmatched. Germline V lookup: CDR1 SNHLY, CDR2 FYNNEI.